This entry features one TCR beta chain sequence. Its target antigen remains unknown. No base-level quality is on record; no much larger clone is a single base apart. The data derive from a study of graft-versus-host responses after intestinal transplantation (TCRdb year 2021). For the study in its entirety: The transplants that recipients received were multivisceral, liver-intestinal, or isolated intestinal. Graft-versus-host and host-versus-graft alloreactive T cell clones were tracked in the graft, circulation and bone marrow after intestinal transplantation using bulk TCR-beta CDR3 sequencing. Rather than being sequenced by the commercial service, samples from a few later patients were sequenced in-house on an Illumina MiSeq and processed with MiXCR. Alloreactive clones were identified by sequencing pre-transplant mixed lymphocyte reaction products and comparing these products with unstimulated pre-transplant donor and recipient T cells. The cohort enrolled under 25 intestinal transplant recipients including one retransplant, and a few patients lacking pretransplant specimens were excluded. All recipients received anti-thymocyte globulin induction followed by maintenance tacrolimus and steroids for around 3 years. A peak of at least 4% donor T cells among recipient peripheral blood mononuclear cells was the definition used for donor T cell macrochimerism. General study outcomes and caveats: Early after transplant, peak levels of circulating GvH clones were found to be associated with declines in HvG clones. GvH clones were detected in recipient bone marrow, and some appeared earlier in ileal mucosa or blood, consistent with an intestinal mucosal origin. In patients with donor T cell macrochimerism, the allografts had high GvH to HvG T cell clonal ratios. The conclusions were limited by the relatively low number and heterogeneity of the intestinal transplant patients.

The CDR1 and CDR2 encoded by the germline V gene are SGHAT and FQNNGV. V and J are trimmed by 5 bases and 1 base, and the gene matches miss 4 bases of the junction. Measured from the cysteine to the phenylalanine, the CDR3 is 15 residues long. This entry keeps only the CDR3 DNA: 45 bases, framed from base 1. The sample's time point label, decoded: cells obtained before transplantation from donor or recipient. CD3+CD4+ and CD3+CD8+ populations were FACS-sorted from unstimulated pre-transplant donor and recipient cells taken from spleen or lymph nodes. Library preparation employed the immunoSEQ multiplex PCR assay. In most patients, genomic DNA was isolated using the Qiagen DNeasy Blood and Tissue Kit and sent frozen to Adaptive Biotechnologies for TCR sequencing. For most patients, genomic DNA was subjected to high-throughput TCR-beta CDR3 sequencing by Adaptive Biotechnologies. In the paper's pipeline: Adaptive's ImmunoSEQ software was the source of the TCR sequencing data for around 20 patients, while a few other patients were processed with MiXCR and VDJtools. To correct CD4 versus CD8 sorting errors, sequences present in both subsets at a frequency ratio below 5:1 were removed. CDR3 nucleotide sequences shared between donor and recipient were removed because their origin could not be assigned. To count as alloreactive, a clone needed at least 2-fold expansion over unstimulated cells and a minimum CFSE-low frequency of 0.002% (template counts) or 0.001% (read counts). Mappable clones were those detected in sequenced pre-transplant spleen, lymph node, or MLR CFSE-low populations of the donor or recipient. The cumulative frequency of alloreactive clones was calculated as a percentage of all sequences, weighted by copy number. In TCRdb, the immuneACCESS table is reduced to in-frame sequences with V and J assigned. These tables do not hold every clone; where another copy was compared, an unresolved V gene accounts for under half, and the others remain unexplained. V and J calls and clone size are those listed in that table; D and trimming were worked out from the DNA. The sample table lists roughly 39,000 clones, 90% to 95% of them with a count of one. Less than 0.25% of the sample is held by the ten biggest clonotypes.

The receptor chain draws on TRBV11-2 and TRBJ2-5; 10 nucleotides in the junction match TRBD1. This specimen was unstimulated CD8+ T cells sorted from spleen or lymph node cells, taken before transplant. The TCR was taken from a human donor who was the organ donor for an intestinal transplant. CDR3 reads: CASSGDRGLQETQYF. The DNA sequence is TGTGCCAGCAGCGGGGACAGGGGCCTCCAAGAGACCCAGTACTTC. With all but the CDR3 taken from the reference TRBV11-2 and TRBJ2-5 genes, the full variable domain is: EAGVAQSPRYKIIEKRQSVAFWCNPISGHATLYWYQQILGQGPKLLIQFQNNGVVDDSQLPKDRFSAERLKGVDSTLKIQPAKLEDSAVYLCASSGDRGLQETQYFGPGTRLLVL.